This TCR beta chain was identified during a study of Graves' ophthalmopathy and Graves' hyperthyroidism. Study observations and caveats: Blood also held most thyroid clonotypes expanded above 0.001 frequency. The model forecast ophthalmopathy progression, reaching around 70% sensitivity and around 72% specificity. A classifier, a 13-signature model, separated ophthalmopathy from stable hyperthyroidism with more than 85% sensitivity and approximately 80% specificity.

Per the germline V gene, CDR1 is SQVTM and CDR2 is ANQGSEA. V lost 6 bases to trimming and J lost 7 bases; unmatched junction nucleotides: 11. This CDR3 comprises 16 residues. Amplified TCR beta CDR3 regions were obtained using RNA transcripts as template. Investigators did first-round RT-PCR with HTBI primers, then second-round multiplex PCR. TCRdb redid the calling of the multiplex PCR reads with MiXCR, one entry per CDR3 protein. The sample shows 600,000 to 950,000 distinct CDR3 sequences, 40% of them seen only once. On this clonotype: What it binds is unknown.

J is TRBJ2-1 and V is TRBV29-1; 14 positions match TRBD2. Sequencing was performed on peripheral blood. The clonotype was recovered from an adult man with Graves' ophthalmopathy. The CDR3 spells CSVVGTSGRVGNEQFF. In DNA, the CDR3 is TGCAGCGTGGTCGGGACTAGCGGGAGAGTCGGGAATGAGCAGTTCTTC.